The T cell receptor (beta chain) described here comes from a study of T cells in Graves' hyperthyroidism and ophthalmopathy. Amplification targeted TCR beta CDR3 regions from RNA transcripts. The TCR CDR3 first-round RT-PCR relied on the HTBI primer set. TCRdb re-analysed the multiplex PCR reads in MiXCR, keeping a single row per CDR3 protein. The sample has roughly 580,000 distinct CDR3 sequences, 46% seen once. This clonotype was detected a few times. Its target is not known. Study-level points and caveats: Blood also carried most thyroid clonotypes expanded above 0.001.

The authors deemed Graves' hyperthyroidism stable absent ophthalmopathy progression within 18 months. This CDR3 is built from 15 residues. Trimming removed 5 bases from V and 7 bases from J; junction bases left unmatched: 9. Germline V gene data show CDR1 as SGHDN and CDR2 as FVKESK. This sequence joins TRBV14 and TRBJ1-1; TRBD1 agrees at 11 bases. The sequenced sample was peripheral blood or thyroid tissue (not recorded which). This receptor was obtained from a woman between 18 and 29 years old with Graves' hyperthyroidism. CDR3 sequence (DNA): TGTGCCAGCAGCTTGGCCGGGACAGGGGGTGATGAAGCTTTCTTT. Residues: CASSLAGTGGDEAFF.